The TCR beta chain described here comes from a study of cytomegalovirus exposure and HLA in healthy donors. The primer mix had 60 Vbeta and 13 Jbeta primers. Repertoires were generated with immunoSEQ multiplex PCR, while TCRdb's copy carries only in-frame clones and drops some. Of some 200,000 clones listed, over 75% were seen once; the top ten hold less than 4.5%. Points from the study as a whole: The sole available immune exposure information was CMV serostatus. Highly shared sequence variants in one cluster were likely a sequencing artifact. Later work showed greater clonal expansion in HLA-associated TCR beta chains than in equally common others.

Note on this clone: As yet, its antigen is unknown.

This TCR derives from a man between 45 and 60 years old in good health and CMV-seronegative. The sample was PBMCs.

The CDR3 is CASSYEGSNNSPLHF. CDR3 nucleotides: TGTGCCAGCAGTTACGAGGGATCCAATAATTCACCCCTCCACTTT. The rearrangement uses TRBV6-5 and TRBJ1-6; unclear D gene. The CDR3 loop spans 15 amino acids. Trimming left V 2 bases short and J 5 bases short, with 10 bases between. Germline V CDR1 and CDR2: MNHEY, SVGAGI.